The entry below describes one T cell receptor beta chain. What it recognizes is unknown. TCRdb's copy holds only in-frame clones and misses some; the assay was immunoSEQ multiplex PCR. The repertoire holds about 130,000 clones, with about nine tenths as singletons. The data originate from a study of PD-1 blockade in mismatch repair-deficient tumors. Germline CDR1 and CDR2: SNHLY and FYNNEI. This CDR3 region has 11 residues. V trimming: 6 bases; J trimming: 6 bases; junction bases outside the gene matches: 0. Study-level results: Tumor-resident clones, often absent from pretreatment blood, expanded after pembrolizumab and then contracted.

The source of this sequence is an adult with mismatch repair-deficient cancer. The sample consisted of peripheral blood, taken just under 74 weeks after starting pembrolizumab. This chain links TRBV2 with TRBJ2-7; 9 positions agree with TRBD2. CDR3 sequence: CASRLAGEQYF. The CDR3 nucleotides are TGTGCCAGCAGACTAGCGGGCGAGCAGTACTTC. The variable domain in full, completed from reference TRBV2 and TRBJ2-7, reads EPEVTQTPSHQVTQMGQEVILRCVPISNHLYFYWYRQILGQKVEFLVSFYNNEISEKSEIFDDQFSVERPDGSNFTLKIRSTKLEDSAMYFCASRLAGEQYFGPGTRLTVT.